This T cell receptor beta chain was sequenced in a study of regulatory T cells. Primers: 52 TRBV forward and 13 TRBJ reverse. TCRdb's table, derived via immunoSEQ multiplex PCR, lists solely in-frame clones and lacks some. The table lists tens of thousands of clones, nearly 95% of them singletons. Study-level points and caveats: In patients, unique TRB V-J pairs were restricted and V/J usage skewed, especially in Tregs. In CD3G-deficient patients, conventional CD4+ T cells were enriched for hydrophobic CDR3 residues at positions 6 and 7.

This clone was recorded once. Its cognate antigen is unknown. A couple of CD3G-deficient patients had more severe autoimmunity; all had some. CD4+ cells were sorted into CD25-high CD127-low regulatory cells and CD25-low CD127-high conventional cells. The receptor was derived from a child aged 2-15 years with CD3G deficiency. Sequencing input: conventional CD4+ T cells sorted from blood.

For the CDR3, the DNA is TGTGCCAGCAGCTTAGTGCCGGGAGTTGCAGATACGCAGTATTTT. This encodes CASSLVPGVADTQYF. J is TRBJ2-3 and V is TRBV7-8; D possibly corresponds to TRBD2 (6 bases). Germline CDR1 SGHVS, CDR2 FQNEAQ. V lost 1 base to trimming and J lost 4 bases, with 12 bases between them. The CDR3 covers 15 residues.